This is a list of T cell receptor beta chains from one sample in a study of blood T cells in healthy people across ages. TCRdb redid the calling of the 5' RACE reads with MiXCR, one entry per CDR3 protein. The data hold fewer than 1,200,000 distinct CDR3 sequences, with approximately 26% observed a single time. These sequences were also reported in another study, on T cells of mothers and their children.

The specimen sequenced was blood. These receptors came from a girl aged 2 to 10 in good health. CDR3s include the opening cysteine and the closing phenylalanine or tryptophan. The D gene is left open where the match is weak. Where a row states a size, it is once, few, many or the class of an expanded clone; other rows omit it.

TRBV20-1	NA	few	TRBJ2-5	CSARDPRVAEAQYF	TGCAGTGCTAGAGATCCCCGGGTGGCGGAGGCCCAGTACTTC
TRBV27	TRBD2	few	TRBJ2-7	CASRRLAGGLHEQYF	TGTGCCAGCAGGCGGCTAGCGGGGGGCCTCCACGAGCAGTACTTC
TRBV5-6	NA	NA	TRBJ2-1	CASSLAVREQFF	TGTGCCAGCAGCTTGGCGGTGCGTGAGCAGTTCTTC
TRBV29-1	NA	NA	TRBJ2-3	CSVEEGTPDTQYF	TGCAGCGTTGAAGAGGGGACTCCAGATACGCAGTATTTT
TRBV7-3	TRBD2	NA	TRBJ2-5	CASSYGGALETQYF	TGTGCCAGCAGCTACGGGGGGGCCTTAGAGACCCAGTACTTC
TRBV11-2	TRBD1	few	TRBJ2-1	CASTPRGRHEQFF	TGTGCCAGCACCCCGAGGGGGCGGCATGAGCAGTTCTTC
TRBV9	TRBD2	NA	TRBJ2-1	CASSPTSGGASEQFF	TGTGCCAGCAGCCCAACTAGCGGGGGGGCCTCTGAGCAGTTCTTC
TRBV12-5	NA	few	TRBJ1-6	CASGFNLIETSPLHF	TGTGCTAGTGGTTTTAATCTGATCGAGACTTCACCCCTCCACTTT
TRBV4-1	TRBD2	NA	TRBJ2-7	CASSRGLASEQYF	TGCGCCAGCAGCCGGGGACTAGCTAGCGAGCAGTACTTC
TRBV19	NA	NA	TRBJ2-5	CASSDVGETQYF	TGTGCCAGTAGTGATGTGGGAGAGACCCAGTACTTC
TRBV10-3	TRBD2	NA	TRBJ2-1	CATGREVGNNEQFF	TGTGCCACGGGTCGGGAGGTTGGTAACAATGAGCAGTTCTTC
TRBV3-1	NA	NA	TRBJ2-7	CASSQVSREQYF	TGTGCCAGCAGCCAAGTTTCTCGGGAGCAGTACTTC
TRBV20-1	TRBD2	few	TRBJ2-1	CSAAGLAGGPASYNEQFF	TGCAGTGCTGCCGGACTAGCGGGGGGGCCAGCCTCCTACAATGAGCAGTTCTTC
TRBV2	NA	many	TRBJ2-5	CASSPQEETQYF	TGTGCCAGCAGTCCCCAGGAAGAGACCCAGTACTTC
TRBV5-1	NA	many	TRBJ2-7	CASSGTGNYEQYF	TGCGCCAGCAGCGGAACAGGGAACTACGAGCAGTACTTC
TRBV14	NA	NA	TRBJ2-5	CASSRRIGVTETQYF	TGTGCCAGCAGCCGACGGATCGGGGTTACGGAGACCCAGTACTTC
TRBV6-1	NA	NA	TRBJ2-7	CASRPGGASEQYF	TGTGCCAGCAGGCCCGGAGGGGCCTCCGAGCAGTACTTC
TRBV7-9	NA	NA	TRBJ2-3	CASSFEQGPDTQYF	TGTGCCAGCAGCTTCGAGCAAGGACCAGATACGCAGTATTTT
TRBV9	NA	NA	TRBJ2-6	CASSNNSGANVLTF	TGTGCCAGCAGCAATAACTCTGGGGCCAACGTCCTGACTTTC
TRBV6-6	NA	NA	TRBJ1-1	CASSILTPNTEAFF	TGTGCCAGCAGCATATTAACACCGAACACTGAAGCTTTCTTT
TRBV6-2/TRBV6-3	TRBD2	NA	TRBJ2-7	CASSSITSGTYEQYF	TGTGCCAGCAGTTCCATCACTAGCGGAACCTACGAGCAGTACTTC
TRBV2	NA	NA	TRBJ2-5	CASFPGPDFGTQYF	TGTGCCAGCTTCCCCGGACCGGATTTTGGGACCCAGTACTTC
TRBV27	NA	NA	TRBJ1-2	CASSFRREANYGYTF	TGTGCCAGCAGTTTTCGCAGGGAAGCTAACTATGGCTACACCTTC
TRBV13	NA	few	TRBJ2-4	CASSGRSDRPKNIQYF	TGTGCCAGCAGCGGGAGGTCGGACAGGCCCAAAAACATTCAGTACTTC
TRBV4-3	NA	NA	TRBJ2-1	CASSQDFGRANEQFF	TGCGCCAGCAGCCAAGATTTCGGCAGGGCCAATGAGCAGTTCTTC
TRBV14	NA	NA	TRBJ1-2	CASSPPGSNLNYGYTF	TGTGCCAGCAGCCCTCCCGGATCAAACCTTAACTATGGCTACACCTTC
TRBV7-8	NA	many	TRBJ1-1	CASSFPGGAEAFF	TGTGCCAGCAGCTTCCCCGGGGGGGCTGAAGCTTTCTTT
TRBV7-9	NA	NA	TRBJ2-3	CASRTGPTLTQYF	TGTGCCAGCAGAACTGGACCCACCCTTACGCAGTATTTT
TRBV6-6	NA	few	TRBJ1-4	CASSYLRGGNEKLFF	TGTGCCAGCAGTTACCTCAGAGGCGGGAATGAAAAACTGTTTTTT
TRBV5-6	NA	NA	TRBJ2-1	CASSLQPEVSGDNNEQFF	TGTGCCAGCAGCCTCCAACCCGAGGTAAGCGGAGATAACAATGAGCAGTTCTTC
TRBV7-9	NA	NA	TRBJ1-1	CASSLFSGEAFF	TGTGCCAGCAGCTTATTTTCGGGTGAAGCTTTCTTT
TRBV29-1	NA	few	TRBJ2-7	CSVEGLNEQYF	TGCAGCGTTGAGGGTTTGAACGAGCAGTACTTC
TRBV21-1	NA	few	TRBJ2-4	CASSRTGITGENIQYF	TGTGCCAGCAGCAGAACCGGGATTACAGGGGAAAACATTCAGTACTTC
TRBV7-3	NA	NA	TRBJ2-1	CASSLTGSGYNEQFF	TGTGCCAGCAGCTTAACCGGGTCGGGTTACAATGAGCAGTTCTTC
TRBV27	TRBD1	few	TRBJ2-7	CASINSMGQGIYEQYF	TGTGCCAGCATCAACAGTATGGGACAGGGCATCTACGAGCAGTACTTC
TRBV7-9	NA	NA	TRBJ1-1	CASSSGRTVTAFF	TGTGCCAGCAGCTCCGGTCGCACAGTTACAGCTTTCTTT
TRBV5-1	NA	few	TRBJ2-6	CASSLEVAGANVLTF	TGCGCCAGCAGCTTGGAAGTCGCTGGGGCCAACGTCCTGACTTTC
TRBV20-1	NA	few	TRBJ2-1	CSAEGTLNEQFF	TGCAGTGCTGAGGGGACACTCAATGAGCAGTTCTTC
TRBV4-3	TRBD1	NA	TRBJ1-6	CASGQGRSPLHF	TGCGCCAGTGGACAGGGGAGGTCACCCCTCCACTTT
TRBV7-8	TRBD1	few	TRBJ1-2	CASSKDRGDYGYTF	TGTGCCAGCAGCAAGGACAGGGGGGACTATGGCTACACCTTC